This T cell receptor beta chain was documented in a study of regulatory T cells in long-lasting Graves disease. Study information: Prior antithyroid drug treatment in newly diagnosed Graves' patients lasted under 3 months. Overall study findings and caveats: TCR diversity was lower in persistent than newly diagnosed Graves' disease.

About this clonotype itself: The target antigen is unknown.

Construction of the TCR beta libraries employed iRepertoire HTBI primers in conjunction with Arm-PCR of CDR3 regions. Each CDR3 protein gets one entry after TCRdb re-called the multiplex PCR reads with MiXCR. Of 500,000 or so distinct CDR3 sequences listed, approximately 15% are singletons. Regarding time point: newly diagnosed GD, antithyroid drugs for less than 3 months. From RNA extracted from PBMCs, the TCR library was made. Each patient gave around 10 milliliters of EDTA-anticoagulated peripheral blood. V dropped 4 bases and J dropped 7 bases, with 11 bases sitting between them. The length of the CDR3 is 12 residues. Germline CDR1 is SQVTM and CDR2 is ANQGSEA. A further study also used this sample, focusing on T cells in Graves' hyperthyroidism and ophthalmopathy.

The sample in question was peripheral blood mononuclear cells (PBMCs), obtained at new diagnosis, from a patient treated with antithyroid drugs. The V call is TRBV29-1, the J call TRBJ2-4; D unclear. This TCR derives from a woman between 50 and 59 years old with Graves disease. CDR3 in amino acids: CSVVVSGNIQYF. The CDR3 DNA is TGCAGCGTTGTAGTTTCCGGTAACATTCAGTACTTC.